The source of this TCR beta chain is a study of shared clonotypes between healthy human individuals. Broader study findings: The study sampled only blood, and tissue repertoires likely differ.

Clones were sequenced by immunoSEQ multiplex PCR, and TCRdb holds only the in-frame ones, with some missing. The sample holds 2 million to 2.5 million clones, 93% seen once. Note on this clone: Its target is unknown. A read error may account for a junction end that differs from germline.

The length of the CDR3 is 19 residues. Germline loops: CDR1 SGHTA, CDR2 FQGNSA. Sequencing was done on a sample of naive CD4+ T cells from PBMCs. Sample subset: CD45RA+ positively selected. The TCR comes from a man younger than 35 in good health. Some clones in this sample may be carry-over from other donors' samples. This sequence joins TRBV7-2 and TRBJ1-5, with TRBD1 matching 8 bases. CDR3: CVSSLWARGRVGGNQPQHF. The CDR3, as DNA: TGTGTCAGCAGCTTATGGGCCAGGGGGCGCGTGGGAGGCAATCAGCCCCAGCATTTT.